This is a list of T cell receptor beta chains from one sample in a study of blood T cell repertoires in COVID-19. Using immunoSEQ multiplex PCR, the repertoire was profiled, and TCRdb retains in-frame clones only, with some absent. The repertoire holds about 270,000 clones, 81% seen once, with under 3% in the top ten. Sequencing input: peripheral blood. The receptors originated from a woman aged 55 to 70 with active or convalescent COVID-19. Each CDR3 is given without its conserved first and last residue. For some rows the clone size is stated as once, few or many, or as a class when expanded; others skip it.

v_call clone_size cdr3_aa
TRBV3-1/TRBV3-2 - ASSQGGPGEQY
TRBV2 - ASIFALAGGQETQY
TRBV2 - ASLDPRELF
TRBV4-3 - ASSQDSGTGRGLYEQY
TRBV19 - ASSPTTGRGGGYT
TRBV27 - ASTGRGSSNYGYT
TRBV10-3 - AIRGQGNEQY
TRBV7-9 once ASTLSTGLARYEQY
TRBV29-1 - SGGDSSYEQY
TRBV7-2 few ASSVGNSGNTIY
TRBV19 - ASSVSRDGQGAREQY
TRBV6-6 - ASSRGGFTDTQY
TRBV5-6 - ASSLVGKETQY
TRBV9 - ASSERAARTGNTIY
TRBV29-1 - SVLAGQGNYGYT
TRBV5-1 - ASSWGGGLETQY
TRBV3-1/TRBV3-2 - ASSRRTGAFSPLH
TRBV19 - ASSRGLAGTGELF
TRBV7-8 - ASSLAGGYQPQH
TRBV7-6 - ASSSGTSGGAVEQF
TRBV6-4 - ASSFRTGGNEQF
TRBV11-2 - ASSPASGGYEQY
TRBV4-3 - ASSQDHKPGSGYGYT
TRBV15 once ATSRDLGAYEQY
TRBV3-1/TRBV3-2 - ASSPSGISYNSPLH
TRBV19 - ASSIRDSDQTNYGYT
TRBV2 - ASLHSGEGETQY
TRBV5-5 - ASRKDRDYGYT